Below, 25 T cell receptor beta chains from the same sample are listed, as sequenced in a study of blood T cell repertoires in COVID-19. The data were produced by immunoSEQ multiplex PCR, yet TCRdb's version contains in-frame clones alone and is incomplete. The sample consists of approximately 280,000 clones, 75% to 90% of them appearing once. Sequenced sample: PBMCs or T cells enriched from blood (not recorded which). These receptors were obtained from a woman aged 45-59 years who had recovered from COVID-19.

CDR3 residues: CASSAGTVREKLFF. In nucleotides, the CDR3 is TGTGCCAGTAGCGCCGGGACAGTAAGGGAAAAACTGTTTTTT. This chain uses TRBV19 with TRBJ1-4; 7 bases agree with TRBD1. CDR1 LNHDA and CDR2 SQIVND come from the germline V gene (reference sequence). V dropped 6 bases and J dropped 8; count of bases not matched to a gene: 9. The CDR3 spans 14 residues.

V is TRBV13 and J is TRBJ2-3; D possibly corresponds to TRBD1 (6 bases). V was clipped by 5 bases and J by 6 bases, with 12 bases between them. Germline V gene sequence: CDR1 PRHDT, CDR2 FYEKMQ (reference sequence). The CDR3 length is 13 residues. The CDR3 bases are TGTGCCAGCAGCCAAGGTGGGGGCGATACGCAGTATTTT. The encoded protein is CASSQGGGDTQYF.

CDR3 protein: CASSREHNQPQHF. The CDR3 region has the DNA TGTGCCAGTAGTAGGGAGCACAATCAGCCCCAGCATTTT. V is TRBV19 and J is TRBJ1-5; no firm D call. V lost 4 bases and J lost 3, with 7 bases in between. The CDR3 has 13 residues. Germline values: CDR1 LNHDA, CDR2 SQIVND (reference sequence).

The chain recombines TRBV5-6 with TRBJ1-1; D is uncertain. Germline CDR1 is SGHDT and CDR2 is YYEEEE. Trimming removed 7 bases from V and 5 bases from J, with 12 bases in between. This CDR3 contains 12 residues. CDR3 amino acids: CASRLGGTEAFF. The CDR3 DNA sequence: TGTGCCAGCCGCCTTGGAGGGACTGAAGCTTTCTTT. Using reference TRBV5-6 and TRBJ1-1 for the parts outside the CDR3, the full variable domain is DAGVTQSPTHLIKTRGQQVTLRCSPKSGHDTVSWYQQALGQGPQFIFQYYEEEERQRGNFPDRFSGHQFPNYSSELNVNALLLGDSALYLCASRLGGTEAFFGQGTRLTVV.

The genes are TRBV19 and TRBJ1-2, with a possible D match to TRBD1 (5 bases). The CDR3 has 17 amino acids. V lost 4 bases, J lost 1 base, and 19 bases lay in between. Germline CDR1 is LNHDA and CDR2 is SQIVND (reference sequence). The CDR3: CASSTSGGAASNYGYTF. CDR3 nucleotide sequence: TGTGCCAGTAGTACCTCCGGTGGGGCAGCGAGTAACTATGGCTACACCTTC.

This chain connects TRBV9 to TRBJ2-1, with TRBD2 matching over 7 bases. This CDR3 has 15 amino acids. Germline V CDR1 and CDR2: SGDLS, YYNGEE. Trimming took 1 base from V and 4 from J; bases not matched to a gene: 5. CDR3 residues: CASSVREGPYNEQFF. CDR3 nucleotide sequence: TGTGCCAGCAGCGTAAGGGAGGGCCCGTACAATGAGCAGTTCTTC.

The rearrangement links TRBV9 to TRBJ2-5; maybe TRBD2 (6 bases). The germline CDR1 and CDR2 sequences are SGDLS and YYNGEE. This CDR3 spans 13 amino acids. Trimming stripped 4 bases from V and 5 bases from J, with 12 bases between. The CDR3 region is CASSSGVSETQYF. The CDR3 region has the DNA TGTGCCAGCAGCTCGGGGGTGAGTGAGACCCAGTACTTC. Full variable domain (missing parts from reference TRBV9 and TRBJ2-5): DSGVTQTPKHLITATGQRVTLRCSPRSGDLSVYWYQQSLDQGLQFLIQYYNGEERAKGNILERFSAQQFPDLHSELNLSSLELGDSALYFCASSSGVSETQYFGPGTRLLVL.

V usage is TRBV19 and J usage is TRBJ2-5; 8 bases are a match to TRBD1. The CDR3 runs 14 residues. The V segment lost 4 bases and the J segment 1 base; nucleotides outside the gene matches: 2. From germline, CDR1 is LNHDA and CDR2 SQIVND (reference sequence). As DNA, the CDR3 is TGTGCCAGTAGTACCACAGGGGGCCAAGAGACCCAGTACTTC. Its translation: CASSTTGGQETQYF.

This chain connects TRBV19 to TRBJ2-7, with D possibly TRBD1 on 7 matching bases. Trimming left V 1 base short and J 2 bases short, with 12 bases between. Germline V CDR1 and CDR2: LNHDA, SQIVND (reference sequence). CDR3 length: 15 amino acids. CDR3: CASSIGSGGPYEQYF. The CDR3 DNA follows: TGTGCCAGTAGTATAGGGTCAGGGGGGCCCTACGAGCAGTACTTC.

This clone was counted once. The chain links TRBV6-5 to TRBJ1-1, with 9 bases aligning to TRBD1. Germline lookup yields CDR1 MNHEY and CDR2 SVGAGI. The CDR3 is 14 residues long. V trimming: 5 bases; J trimming: 11 bases; junction bases outside the gene matches: 12. The CDR3 DNA follows: TGTGCCAGCAGTCAACCACAGGGGGCGGAGGTCGCTTTCTTT. Translated, it gives CASSQPQGAEVAFF.

The rearrangement links TRBV5-4 to TRBJ1-1, with no clear D. Germline CDR1 is SGHNT and CDR2 is YYREEE (reference sequence). The germline V and J ends were trimmed by 4 bases and 0 bases, with 4 bases remaining between them. This CDR3 has 12 amino acids. The CDR3 DNA follows: TGTGCCAGCAGCGCGATGAACACTGAAGCTTTCTTT. Amino acids: CASSAMNTEAFF.

This clone has a count of ten or more. The J gene is TRBJ2-1, the V gene TRBV5-1, with 10 nucleotides matching TRBD1. The CDR3 runs to 15 residues. Germline loops: CDR1 SGHRS, CDR2 YFSETQ. After removal of 5 bases from V and 5 bases from J, the junction contained 7 bases not matched to a gene. CDR3 loop: CASRSSGQGNNEQFF. CDR3 in DNA: TGCGCCAGCAGGTCCTCGGGACAGGGGAACAATGAGCAGTTCTTC. The whole variable domain, remainder taken from reference TRBV5-1 and TRBJ2-1, is KAGVTQTPRYLIKTRGQQVTLSCSPISGHRSVSWYQQTPGQGLQFLFEYFSETQRNKGNFPGRFSGRQFSNSRSEMNVSTLELGDSALYLCASRSSGQGNNEQFFGPGTRLTVL.

This clone showed up just a few times. J is TRBJ1-3 and V is TRBV2; D gene ambiguous. Per the germline V gene, CDR1 is SNHLY and CDR2 is FYNNEI. The V end lost 2 bases, the J end lost 0 bases, and 14 bases lay between the germline ends. The CDR3 runs 17 residues. The CDR3 loop reads CASSERVEGRSGNTIYF. CDR3 in DNA: TGTGCCAGCAGTGAACGGGTGGAGGGCCGCTCTGGAAACACCATATATTTT.

The V and J genes are TRBV7-2 and TRBJ1-2; 11 positions match TRBD1. Germline V gene sequence: CDR1 SGHTA, CDR2 FQGNSA. The CDR3 is made up of 16 amino acids. Trimming took 5 bases from V and 6 from J; bases not matched to a gene: 11. The CDR3 DNA reads as TGTGCCAGCAGCCTCCGGACAGGGGGCAAATGGGATGGCTACACCTTC. Translated, it gives CASSLRTGGKWDGYTF.

This rearrangement joins TRBV27 to TRBJ1-2; D is possibly TRBD1 (6 bases). The CDR3 consists of 14 residues. V was cut by 4 bases and J by 2 bases, with 11 bases left in between. Germline CDR1 reads MNHEY; CDR2 reads SMNVEV (reference sequence). The CDR3 is CASSSRTANYGYTF. The CDR3, as DNA: TGTGCCAGCAGTTCTAGGACAGCCAACTATGGCTACACCTTC.

The rearrangement links TRBV4-1 to TRBJ2-7; 7 nucleotides line up with TRBD2. The germline CDR1 and CDR2 sequences are MGHRA and YSYEKL. The length of the CDR3 is 15 residues. V lost 0 bases, J lost 4 bases, and 6 bases stayed unmatched. The CDR3 DNA reads TGCGCCAGCAGCCAAGAACGGGAGGAGTTATACGAGCAGTACTTC. As protein: CASSQEREELYEQYF.

The J gene is TRBJ1-2, the V gene TRBV4-1; D remains ambiguous. CDR3 size: 14 residues. Trimming removed 0 bases at V and 8 bases at J, with 13 bases between. Germline CDR1 is MGHRA and CDR2 is YSYEKL. CDR3 loop: CASSQDAVAVGYTF. The CDR3 DNA reads as TGCGCCAGCAGCCAAGACGCCGTGGCCGTGGGCTACACCTTC.

This chain uses TRBV7-2 with TRBJ1-5, with a weak D call TRBD1 (6 bases). The CDR3 sequence is 15 residues long. Germline V gives CDR1 SGHTA, CDR2 FQGNSA. The V end was cut by 4 bases, the J end by 6 bases, with 16 bases between. CDR3 sequence (DNA): TGTGCCAGCAGCTCTCAGGGGCCGGGTAGTCAGCCCCAGCATTTT. Translating gives CASSSQGPGSQPQHF.

V and J are TRBV9 and TRBJ2-7; 10 bases align to TRBD1. With V trimmed by 0 bases and J by 7 bases, 10 bases remained unmatched. From germline, CDR1 is SGDLS and CDR2 YYNGEE. The length of the CDR3 is 16 residues. The CDR3 DNA reads TGTGCCAGCAGCGTAGCTCTCGGGACAGGGGCTGGAGAGCAGTACTTC. Residues: CASSVALGTGAGEQYF.

This chain uses TRBV24-1 with TRBJ2-5; 8 bases map to TRBD1. In germline, CDR1 is KGHDR, CDR2 SFDVKD. V dropped 4 bases and J dropped 0; count of bases not matched to a gene: 6. The CDR3 spans 16 residues. The CDR3 DNA follows: TGTGCCACCAGTGAGTCAACAGGGGGGTACCAAGAGACCCAGTACTTC. As protein: CATSESTGGYQETQYF.

The chain joins TRBV7-2 to TRBJ1-2, with D unclear. The V end was cut by 5 bases, the J end by 3 bases, with 22 bases between. This CDR3 comprises 17 residues. Germline lookup yields CDR1 SGHTA and CDR2 FQGNSA. CDR3 protein: CASSPRLSSSPYYGYTF. CDR3 sequence (DNA): TGTGCCAGCAGCCCTAGATTGTCTTCCAGCCCCTACTATGGCTACACCTTC.

V gene TRBV25-1 combines with J gene TRBJ2-1; 7 bases are shared with TRBD1. The CDR3 covers 13 residues. Germline CDR1 reads MGHDK; CDR2 reads SYGVNS. The trim removed 5 bases at V and 4 bases at J, leaving 2 bases unmatched. The CDR3 coding sequence is TGTGCCAGCAGTATACAGGGGTACAATGAGCAGTTCTTC. Protein: CASSIQGYNEQFF.

CDR3 region: CASSQGVGPRTTYGYTF. The CDR3 coding sequence is TGCGCCAGCAGCCAAGGTGTGGGGCCCCGAACCACCTATGGCTACACCTTC. This sequence joins TRBV4-3 and TRBJ1-2; maybe TRBD1 (5 bases). Germline lookup yields CDR1 LGHNA and CDR2 YSLEER. With 1 base removed from V and 4 bases from J, the gap between germline ends came to 19 bases. The CDR3 runs 17 residues.

V gene TRBV5-1 combines with J gene TRBJ2-7, with 7 bases matching TRBD1. V was clipped by 5 bases and J by 0 bases; unmatched bases: 8. This CDR3 region has 15 residues. Germline CDR1 is SGHRS and CDR2 is YFSETQ. The CDR3 region has the DNA TGCGCCAGCAGAGATGGGACAGCGAACTCCTACGAGCAGTACTTC. Residues: CASRDGTANSYEQYF.

A single count supports this clone. The chain is built from TRBV4-2 and TRBJ1-2; TRBD1 matches 7 bases. The J segment lost 3 bases and the V segment lost 4 bases, leaving 11 bases of the junction unmatched. The germline V gene encodes CDR1 LGHNA and CDR2 YNFKEQ. The CDR3 runs to 16 residues. The CDR3 nucleotides are TGTGCCAGCAGCCGACAGGGCATAGGGAGTTACTATGGCTACACCTTC. Translated, it gives CASSRQGIGSYYGYTF.